This passage covers 22 T cell receptor beta chains from one sample sequenced in a study of OX40 agonist ivuxolimab in advanced cancers. Here immunoSEQ multiplex PCR was the method, and the copy in TCRdb shows in-frame clones only, minus some. The data contain 55,000 to 65,000 clones, 86% of them singletons. This sample comprised CD4+ or CD8+ T cells sorted from blood, obtained in a trial of the OX40 agonist ivuxolimab. These receptors were taken from an adult with an advanced solid tumor such as melanoma, head and neck, liver or kidney cancer.

The chain has TRBV7-6 and TRBJ1-2; 7 bases line up with TRBD1. The ends lost 0 bases at V and 6 bases at J; junction bases unmatched: 1. CDR1 and CDR2 (germline): SGHVS, FNYEAQ. CDR3 length: 13 amino acids. CDR3 amino acids: CASSLAGGDGYTF. The CDR3 nucleotides read TGTGCCAGCAGCTTAGCAGGGGGCGATGGCTACACCTTC.

The chain's CDR3 is CASSRESLEKLFF. In DNA, the CDR3 is TGTGCCAGCTCACGGGAATCTCTGGAAAAACTGTTTTTT. This chain links TRBV18 with TRBJ1-4; D is undetermined. V was clipped by 4 bases and J by 8 bases, with 11 bases between them. Germline V CDR1 and CDR2: KGHSH, LQKENI. The CDR3 runs to 13 residues.

The V and J genes are TRBV7-2 and TRBJ1-2, with D possibly matching TRBD1 (6 bases). This CDR3 comprises 15 residues. Germline V lookup: CDR1 SGHTA, CDR2 FQGNSA. V was trimmed by 6 bases and J by 2 bases, leaving 16 bases between them. The CDR3 loop reads CASRFRQGQNYGYTF. The CDR3 bases are TGTGCCAGCAGATTCCGGCAGGGGCAAAACTATGGCTACACCTTC.

This clone has more than one count but fewer than ten. The gene calls are TRBV19 and TRBJ2-7, with 8 bases identical to TRBD1. CDR1 is LNHDA and CDR2 is SQIVND in the germline V gene (reference sequence). V gave up 4 bases and J gave up 6 bases; unmatched junction bases: 11. The CDR3 has 15 residues. CDR3 bases: TGTGCCAGTAGTACCCGGACAGGGAGTCCCTTCGAGCAGTACTTC. Translated, it gives CASSTRTGSPFEQYF.

The V gene is TRBV7-2, the J gene TRBJ2-7; TRBD1 might be the D (5 bases). Deletions cut 6 bases from V and 0 bases from J, with 12 bases between. The CDR3 runs 14 residues. Germline-derived CDR1 and CDR2 are SGHTA and FQGNSA. In DNA form, the CDR3 reads TGTGCCAGCAGGGGGCAGGCGATCTCCTACGAGCAGTACTTC. Translated: CASRGQAISYEQYF.

The CDR3 sequence: CASSTPGLTGSSNTIYF. CDR3 DNA sequence: TGTGCCAGCAGTACTCCTGGACTTACGGGGTCTAGTAACACCATATATTTT. This sequence joins TRBV28 and TRBJ1-3; D is uncertain. This CDR3 spans 17 amino acids. CDR1 is MDHEN and CDR2 is SYDVKM in the germline V gene. V lost 5 bases and J lost 7, with 24 bases in between. Together with reference TRBV28 and TRBJ1-3, the CDR3 gives the full variable domain: DVKVTQSSRYLVKRTGEKVFLECVQDMDHENMFWYRQDPGLGLRLIYFSYDVKMKEKGDIPEGYSVSREKKERFSLILESASTNQTSMYLCASSTPGLTGSSNTIYFGEGSWLTVV.

The gene calls are TRBV6-1 and TRBJ1-2; possible D gene TRBD1, 5 bases. The germline gives CDR1 MNHNS, CDR2 SASEGT. V lost 8 bases and J 5 bases, leaving 15 bases between the germline ends. The CDR3 spans 13 residues. CDR3 nucleotide sequence: TGTGCCAGCGGGAGACAGATCTCATATGGCTACACCTTC. Translation: CASGRQISYGYTF.

The genes are TRBV5-1 and TRBJ1-2, with 7 bases aligning to TRBD1. The length of the CDR3 is 15 residues. The junction had 13 bases not matched to a gene; V was cut back by 4 bases and J by 7 bases. CDR1 and CDR2 from the germline V gene are SGHRS and YFSETQ. The CDR3 DNA is TGCGCCAGCAGCGCCGGGACAGTTCTAACTCTTGGCTACACCTTC. This codes for CASSAGTVLTLGYTF.

The chain has TRBV19 and TRBJ1-4; 10 bases agree with TRBD1. V lost 6 bases, J lost 6 bases, and 4 bases stayed unmatched. CDR1 LNHDA and CDR2 SQIVND come from the germline V gene (reference sequence). This CDR3 comprises 14 residues. CDR3 sequence reads: CASRMTGGDEKLFF. For the CDR3, the DNA is TGTGCCAGTAGAATGACAGGGGGCGATGAAAAACTGTTTTTT.

The chain uses TRBV11-2 and TRBJ2-5; D not resolved. TRBJ2-7 matches the DNA end more closely, so the J call is doubtful. The CDR3 covers 13 residues. Germline CDR1 reads SGHAT; CDR2 reads FQNNGV. As DNA, the CDR3 is TGTGCCAGCAGCTTAGTGTTTAGGTACGAGCAGTACTTC. This gives the protein CASSLVFRYEQYF.

This chain connects TRBV7-9 to TRBJ1-2, with TRBD1 matching over 7 bases. CDR3 length equals 13 residues. The J segment lost 8 bases and the V segment lost 5 bases, leaving 8 bases of the junction unmatched. Germline assignment: CDR1 SEHNR and CDR2 FQNEAQ (reference sequence). In DNA form, the CDR3 reads TGTGCCAGCAGCCAAGACAGGGTAGGAGGCTACACCTTC. Amino acid sequence: CASSQDRVGGYTF.

Here the CDR3 DNA reads TGTGCCAGCAGCAAGACAGGGCTTCAGCCCCAGCATTTT. It codes for CASSKTGLQPQHF. The gene calls are TRBV7-8 and TRBJ1-5; 7 bases are shared with TRBD1. Germline CDR1 and CDR2: SGHVS and FQNEAQ. V lost 5 bases to trimming and J lost 6 bases; unmatched junction nucleotides: 4. This CDR3 has 13 residues.

In regard to this clone: The germline gene is not matched at one end of the junction; a read error may be the cause. The rearrangement joins TRBV27 to TRBJ1-3; 9 bases are a match to TRBD1. This CDR3 has 15 residues. The V gene's germline CDR1 is MNHEY and CDR2 SMNVEV (reference sequence). The CDR3 spells CTSSLTGGSENTIYF. The DNA of the CDR3 is TGTACCAGCAGTCTAACAGGGGGCTCAGAAAACACCATATATTTT.

The J gene is TRBJ2-7, the V gene TRBV7-2; D perhaps matches TRBD1 (7 bases). The CDR3 spans 15 residues. V was pared by 5 bases and J by 2 bases, with 16 bases between. Per germline, CDR1 SGHTA and CDR2 FQGNSA. The CDR3 region has the DNA TGTGCCAGCAGCCGGGGGACAGAAACAGCCTACGAGCAGTACTTC. It codes for CASSRGTETAYEQYF.

The chain employs TRBV5-8 and TRBJ1-5, with D perhaps matching TRBD1 (6 bases). The V gene lost 5 bases and the J gene lost 1 base, with 13 bases spanning the gap. The CDR3 totals 15 residues. Germline V gene lookup returns CDR1 SGHTS and CDR2 YDEGEE. The CDR3 bases are TGTGCCAGCAGACAGGGAGGAAAGAGCAATCAGCCCCAGCATTTT. Translated, it gives CASRQGGKSNQPQHF. Full variable domain (rest looked up from reference TRBV5-8 and TRBJ1-5): EAGVTQSPTHLIKTRGQQATLRCSPISGHTSVYWYQQALGLGLQFLLWYDEGEERNRGNFPPRFSGRQFPNYSSELNVNALELEDSALYLCASRQGGKSNQPQHFGDGTRLSIL.

The count of this clone is one. V usage is TRBV7-9 and J usage is TRBJ2-3; the D gene is possibly TRBD1 (5 bases). From germline, CDR1 is SEHNR and CDR2 FQNEAQ (reference sequence). V gave up 6 bases and J gave up 0 bases, with 25 bases separating them. The CDR3 loop spans 19 amino acids. The DNA of the CDR3 is TGTGCCAGCAGACAAACTGACAGAGACAAAGGTCTTAGCACAGATACGCAGTATTTT. Translating gives CASRQTDRDKGLSTDTQYF.

This chain links TRBV11-2 with TRBJ2-7; 7 bases map to TRBD1. The V segment lost 3 bases and the J segment 3 bases; nucleotides outside the gene matches: 8. The CDR3 covers 15 residues. The V gene's germline CDR1 is SGHAT and CDR2 FQNNGV. The CDR3 is CASSFPGTAYYEQYF. The DNA of the CDR3 is TGTGCCAGCAGCTTCCCCGGGACAGCCTACTACGAGCAGTACTTC.

V and J are TRBV18 and TRBJ2-1; 9 nucleotides align to TRBD2. This CDR3 region has 16 residues. After removal of 2 bases from V and 5 bases from J, the junction contained 7 bases not matched to a gene. Germline CDR1 reads KGHSH; CDR2 reads LQKENI. This CDR3 reads CASSPGSSGVNNEQFF. The CDR3 DNA sequence: TGTGCCAGCTCACCAGGGTCTAGCGGGGTCAACAATGAGCAGTTCTTC.

This clone showed up just once. The chain couples TRBV7-2 to TRBJ2-4; 8 bases are a match to TRBD1. Germline trimming cut 5 bases from V and 9 bases from J; bases unmatched to any gene: 12. The CDR3 covers 15 residues. Germline V gene lookup returns CDR1 SGHTA and CDR2 FQGNSA. CDR3 bases: TGTGCCAGCAGCCCGCGGGACAGGAGAGGGGGCATTCAGTACTTC. This codes for CASSPRDRRGGIQYF.

The chain uses TRBV25-1 and TRBJ1-6; TRBD1 matches at 7 bases. The CDR3 has 15 amino acids. The V and J ends lost 3 bases and 7 bases, in that order; junction bases with no gene match: 6. CDR1 and CDR2 from the germline V gene are MGHDK and SYGVNS. CDR3 bases: TGTGCCAGCAGTGAGTCTCACAGGGGAAATTCACCCCTCCACTTT. Protein product: CASSESHRGNSPLHF.

The chain couples TRBV5-6 to TRBJ1-2; no clear D gene. Germline V gives CDR1 SGHDT, CDR2 YYEEEE. The CDR3 is 15 residues long. V lost 4 bases and J lost 1, with 14 bases in between. The CDR3 coding sequence is TGTGCCAGCAGCGGAGGGCGGCACCGTAACTATGGCTACACCTTC. Protein: CASSGGRHRNYGYTF.

The rearrangement joins TRBV4-1 to TRBJ2-3; perhaps TRBD2 as D (5 bases). The ends were cut back, 4 bases at V and 4 bases at J, with 18 bases in the middle. This CDR3 has 16 residues. Germline V CDR1 and CDR2: MGHRA, YSYEKL. CDR3 coding DNA: TGCGCCAGCAGCCGCGGATCTTGGGATAGCGCAGATACGCAGTATTTT. The encoded protein is CASSRGSWDSADTQYF.